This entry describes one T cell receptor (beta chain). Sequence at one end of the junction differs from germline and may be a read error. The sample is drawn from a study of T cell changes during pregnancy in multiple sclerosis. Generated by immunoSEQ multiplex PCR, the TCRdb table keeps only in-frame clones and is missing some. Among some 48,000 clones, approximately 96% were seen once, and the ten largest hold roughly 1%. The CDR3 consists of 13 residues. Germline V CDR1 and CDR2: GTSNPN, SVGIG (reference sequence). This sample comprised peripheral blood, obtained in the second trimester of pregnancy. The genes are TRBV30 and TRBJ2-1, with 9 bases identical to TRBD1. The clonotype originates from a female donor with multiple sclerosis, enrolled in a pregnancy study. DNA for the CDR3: TGTGCCTGGAAGGGGGACAGGGTCAATGCGCAGTTCTTC. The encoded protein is CAWKGDRVNAQFF. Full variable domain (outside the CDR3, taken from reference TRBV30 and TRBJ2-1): SQTIHQWPATLVQPVGSPLSLECTVEGTSNPNLYWYRQAAGRGLQLLFYSVGIGQISSEVPQNLSASRPQDRQFILSSKKLLLSDSGFYLCAWKGDRVNAQFFGPGTRLTVL.